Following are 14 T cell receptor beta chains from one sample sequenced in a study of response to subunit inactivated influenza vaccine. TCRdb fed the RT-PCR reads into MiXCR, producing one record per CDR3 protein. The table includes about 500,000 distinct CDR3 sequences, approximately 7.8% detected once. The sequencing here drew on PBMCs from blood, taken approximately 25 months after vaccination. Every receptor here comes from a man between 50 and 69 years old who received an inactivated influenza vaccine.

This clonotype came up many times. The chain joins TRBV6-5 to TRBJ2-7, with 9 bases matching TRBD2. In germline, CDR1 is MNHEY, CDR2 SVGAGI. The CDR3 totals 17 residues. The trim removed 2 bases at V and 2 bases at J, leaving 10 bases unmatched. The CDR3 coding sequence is TGTGCCAGCAGTTACACTAGCGGGCTGGGGGGAACCTACGAGCAGTACTTC. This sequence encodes CASSYTSGLGGTYEQYF.

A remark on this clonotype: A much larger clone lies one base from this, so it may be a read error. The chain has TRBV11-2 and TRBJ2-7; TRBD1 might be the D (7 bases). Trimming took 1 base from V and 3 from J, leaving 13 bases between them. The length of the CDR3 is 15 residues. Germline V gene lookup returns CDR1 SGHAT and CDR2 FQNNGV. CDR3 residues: CASSLVPGGGYEQYF. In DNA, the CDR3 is TGTGCCAGCAGCTTAGTGCCAGGGGGAGGCTACGAGCAGTACTTC.

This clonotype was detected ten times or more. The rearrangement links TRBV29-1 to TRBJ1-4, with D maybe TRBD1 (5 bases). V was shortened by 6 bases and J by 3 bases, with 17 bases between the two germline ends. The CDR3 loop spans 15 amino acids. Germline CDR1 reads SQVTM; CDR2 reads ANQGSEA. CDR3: CSVRRGVGANEKLFF. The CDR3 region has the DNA TGCAGCGTGAGACGGGGGGTTGGAGCTAATGAAAAACTGTTTTTT.

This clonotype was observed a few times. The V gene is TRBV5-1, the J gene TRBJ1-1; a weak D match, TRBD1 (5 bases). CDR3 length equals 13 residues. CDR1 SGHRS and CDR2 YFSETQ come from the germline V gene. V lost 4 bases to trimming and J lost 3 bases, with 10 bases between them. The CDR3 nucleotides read TGCGCCAGCAGCGTTATGACAGACACTGAAGCTTTCTTT. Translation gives CASSVMTDTEAFF.

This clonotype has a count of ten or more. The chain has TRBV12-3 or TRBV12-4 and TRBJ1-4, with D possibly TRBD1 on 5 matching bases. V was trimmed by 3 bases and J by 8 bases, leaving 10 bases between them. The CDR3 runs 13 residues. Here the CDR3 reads CASSFAGREKLFF. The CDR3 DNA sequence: TGTGCCAGCAGTTTTGCAGGGCGGGAAAAACTGTTTTTT.

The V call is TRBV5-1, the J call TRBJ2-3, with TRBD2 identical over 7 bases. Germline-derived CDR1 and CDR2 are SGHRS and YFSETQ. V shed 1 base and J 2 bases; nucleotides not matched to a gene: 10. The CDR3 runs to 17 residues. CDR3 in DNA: TGCGCCAGCAGCTTGTTACCTAGCGGTTCCACCACAGATACGCAGTATTTT. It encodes CASSLLPSGSTTDTQYF.

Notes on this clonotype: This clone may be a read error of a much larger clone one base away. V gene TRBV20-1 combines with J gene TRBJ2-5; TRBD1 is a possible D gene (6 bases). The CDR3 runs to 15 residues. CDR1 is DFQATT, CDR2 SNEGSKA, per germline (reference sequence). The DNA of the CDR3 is TGCAGTGCTAGAGAGTTGGGGGCTGCACAAGGGACCCAGTACTTC. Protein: CSARELGAAQGTQYF.

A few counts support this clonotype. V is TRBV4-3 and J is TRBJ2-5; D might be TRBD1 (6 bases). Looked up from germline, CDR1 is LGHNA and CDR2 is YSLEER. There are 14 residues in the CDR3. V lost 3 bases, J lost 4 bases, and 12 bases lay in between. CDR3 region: CASSQQQGGETQYF. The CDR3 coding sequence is TGCGCCAGCAGCCAGCAACAGGGCGGAGAGACCCAGTACTTC.

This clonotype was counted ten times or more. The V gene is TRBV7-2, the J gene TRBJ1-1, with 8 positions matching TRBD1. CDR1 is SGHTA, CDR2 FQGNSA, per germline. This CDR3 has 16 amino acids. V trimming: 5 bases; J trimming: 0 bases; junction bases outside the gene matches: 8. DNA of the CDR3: TGTGCCAGCAGCCCCGAGACAGGGGCAGTGAACACTGAAGCTTTCTTT. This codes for CASSPETGAVNTEAFF.

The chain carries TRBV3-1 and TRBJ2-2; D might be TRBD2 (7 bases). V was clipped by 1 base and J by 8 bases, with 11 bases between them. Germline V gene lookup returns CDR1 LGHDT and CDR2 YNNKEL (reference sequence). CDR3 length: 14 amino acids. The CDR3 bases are TGTGCCAGCAGCCAAGTGGGGGGGCGAGGGGAGCTGTTTTTT. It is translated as CASSQVGGRGELFF.

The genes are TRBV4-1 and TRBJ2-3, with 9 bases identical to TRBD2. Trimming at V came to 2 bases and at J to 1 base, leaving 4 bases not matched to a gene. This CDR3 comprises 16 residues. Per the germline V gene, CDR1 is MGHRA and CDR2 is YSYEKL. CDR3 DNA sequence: TGCGCCAGCAGCCAACTAGCGGGATTTGGCACAGATACGCAGTATTTT. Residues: CASSQLAGFGTDTQYF.

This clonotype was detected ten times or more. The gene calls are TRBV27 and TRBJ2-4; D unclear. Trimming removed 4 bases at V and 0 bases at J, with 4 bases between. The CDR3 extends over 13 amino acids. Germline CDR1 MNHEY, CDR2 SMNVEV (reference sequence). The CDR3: CASSSLAKNIQYF. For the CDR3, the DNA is TGTGCCAGCAGTTCTCTAGCCAAAAACATTCAGTACTTC.

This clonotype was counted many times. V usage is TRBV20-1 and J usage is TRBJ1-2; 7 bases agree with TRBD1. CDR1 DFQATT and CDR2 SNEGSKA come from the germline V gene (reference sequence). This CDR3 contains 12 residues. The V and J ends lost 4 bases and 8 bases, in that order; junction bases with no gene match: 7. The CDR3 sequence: CSATGQEGGYTF. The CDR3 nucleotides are TGCAGTGCTACCGGACAGGAGGGGGGCTACACCTTC.

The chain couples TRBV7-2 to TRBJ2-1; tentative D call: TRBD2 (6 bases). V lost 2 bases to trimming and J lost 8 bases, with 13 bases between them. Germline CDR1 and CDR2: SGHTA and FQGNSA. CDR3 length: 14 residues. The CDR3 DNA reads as TGTGCCAGCAGCTTAATGCAGGGCGGGGATGAGCAGTTCTTC. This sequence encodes CASSLMQGGDEQFF.